This T cell receptor beta chain stems from a study of OX40 agonist ivuxolimab in advanced cancers. With respect to this clone: The sample contains more than one DNA sequence encoding this CDR3.

The timepoints at which blood was sampled were baseline, cycle 4 day 1, and cycle 7 day 1. The CDR3 extends over 14 amino acids. Trimming shortened V by 4 bases and J by 5 bases, and 14 bases separated the two germline ends. Germline-derived CDR1 and CDR2 are KGHSH and LQKENI. Assay: immunoSEQ multiplex PCR; the TCRdb copy retains only in-frame clones and omits some. The table has approximately 34,000 clones, 81% seen once. Sample: CD4+ or CD8+ T cells sorted from blood, taken in a trial of the OX40 agonist ivuxolimab. The sequence was collected from an adult with an advanced solid tumor such as melanoma, head and neck, liver or kidney cancer. The J gene is TRBJ2-5, the V gene TRBV18; D tentatively fits TRBD1 or TRBD2 (5 bases each). This CDR3 is CASSQRGREETQYF. CDR3 DNA: TGTGCCAGCTCACAACGGGGACGCGAGGAGACCCAGTACTTC.